This TCR beta chain was captured in a study of T cell repertoires in cytomegalovirus infection. Study-wide points: In two of eight donors, the top clonotype was HLA-C-restricted CMV-specific.

Of note for this clonotype: The antigen is not known.

The germline gives CDR1 DFQATT, CDR2 SNEGSKA (reference sequence). This CDR3 is built from 14 residues. The ends were cut back, 0 bases at V and 5 bases at J, with 14 bases in the middle. MiXCR, run by TCRdb on the reads, gives a single entry per CDR3 protein. The repertoire holds approximately 250,000 distinct CDR3 sequences, with over 20% as singletons. The sequenced material came from CD8+ T cells from PBMCs. The sequence derives from a human donor in good health (CMV status not recorded). Some clones in this sample may be carry-over from other donors' samples. The V call is TRBV20-1, the J call TRBJ2-7; D possibly corresponds to TRBD2 (6 bases). In DNA, the CDR3 is TGCAGTGCTAGAGATCGGCGGGATTGGGACGAGCAGTACTTC. It codes for CSARDRRDWDEQYF.